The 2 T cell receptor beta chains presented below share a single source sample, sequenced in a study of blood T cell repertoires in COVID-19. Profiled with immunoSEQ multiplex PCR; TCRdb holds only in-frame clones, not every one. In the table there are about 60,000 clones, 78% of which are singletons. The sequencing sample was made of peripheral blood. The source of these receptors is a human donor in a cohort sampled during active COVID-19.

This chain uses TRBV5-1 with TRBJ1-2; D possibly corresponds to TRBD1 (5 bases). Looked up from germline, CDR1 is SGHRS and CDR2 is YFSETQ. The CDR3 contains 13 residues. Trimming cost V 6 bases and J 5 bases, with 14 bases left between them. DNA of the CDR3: TGCGCCAGCACTATTGACAGTTCTTATGGCTACACCTTC. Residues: CASTIDSSYGYTF.

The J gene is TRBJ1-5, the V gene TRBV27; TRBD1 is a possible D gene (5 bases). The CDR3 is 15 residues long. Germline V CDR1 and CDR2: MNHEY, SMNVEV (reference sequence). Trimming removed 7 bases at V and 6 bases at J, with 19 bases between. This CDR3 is CASKAMGEGVQPQHF. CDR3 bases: TGTGCCAGCAAAGCCATGGGGGAGGGAGTTCAGCCCCAGCATTTT.